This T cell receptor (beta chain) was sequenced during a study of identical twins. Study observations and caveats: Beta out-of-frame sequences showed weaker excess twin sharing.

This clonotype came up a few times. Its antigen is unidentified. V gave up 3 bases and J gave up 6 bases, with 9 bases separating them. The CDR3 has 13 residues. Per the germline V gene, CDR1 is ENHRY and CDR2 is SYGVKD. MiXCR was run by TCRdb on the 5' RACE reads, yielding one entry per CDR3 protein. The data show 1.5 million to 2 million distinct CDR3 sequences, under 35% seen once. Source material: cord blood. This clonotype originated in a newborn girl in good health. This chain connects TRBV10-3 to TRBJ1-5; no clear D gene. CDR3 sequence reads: CAISDGVGQPQHF. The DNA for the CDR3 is TGTGCCATCAGTGACGGGGTGGGTCAGCCCCAGCATTTT.